Following are 13 T cell receptor beta chains from one sample sequenced in a study of response to subunit inactivated influenza vaccine. TCRdb reanalysed the RT-PCR reads using MiXCR and keeps one entry per CDR3 protein. Among fewer than 650,000 distinct CDR3 sequences listed, over 10% were seen once. This specimen was PBMCs from blood, taken 40 to 50 days after vaccination. The source is a man aged 50-60 years who received an inactivated influenza vaccine.

This rearrangement joins TRBV28 to TRBJ2-1; 8 nucleotides match TRBD1. V shed 8 bases, J shed 5 bases, and the junction held 8 bases outside the gene matches. CDR1 is MDHEN, CDR2 SYDVKM, per germline. The CDR3 is made up of 14 amino acids. The CDR3 coding sequence is TGTGCCAGCCAAGCGCTGGACAGGGACAATGAGCAGTTCTTC. Its protein product is CASQALDRDNEQFF.

This clonotype was detected only once. This chain's CDR3 is CASPVGWEGQRLAKNIQYF. The DNA for the CDR3 is TGTGCCAGCCCCGTTGGATGGGAGGGACAGAGGCTAGCCAAAAACATTCAGTACTTC. V is TRBV9 and J is TRBJ2-4; perhaps D is TRBD1 or TRBD2 (7 bases each). In germline, CDR1 is SGDLS, CDR2 YYNGEE. The V and J ends lost 7 bases and 0 bases respectively, with 26 bases between them. This CDR3 comprises 19 residues.

V usage is TRBV12-3 or TRBV12-4 and J usage is TRBJ2-2; a possible D gene is TRBD1 (5 bases). CDR3 length: 14 residues. V was cut by 7 bases and J by 5 bases, with 14 bases left in between. The CDR3 DNA follows: TGTGCCAGCAAGGGGCGATGGTCAACCGGGGAGCTGTTTTTT. Its protein product is CASKGRWSTGELFF.

This clonotype turned up a few times. V and J are TRBV6-2 or TRBV6-3 and TRBJ2-1; 13 bases fit TRBD2. This CDR3 has 14 residues. V shed 4 bases and J 9 bases; nucleotides not matched to a gene: 3. Germline lookup yields CDR1 MNHEY and CDR2 SVGEGT. CDR3 DNA sequence: TGTGCCAGCAGTTGGGGACTAGCGGGGATTGAGCAGTTCTTC. As protein: CASSWGLAGIEQFF.

This clonotype was counted between two and nine times. The chain combines TRBV9 with TRBJ2-7; unclear D gene. V was shortened by 3 bases and J by 3 bases, with 10 bases between the two germline ends. The germline gives CDR1 SGDLS, CDR2 YYNGEE. CDR3 length equals 13 residues. The CDR3 DNA reads TGTGCCAGCAGCGGACCCCTTAACTACGAGCAGTACTTC. This gives the protein CASSGPLNYEQYF.

There are a few counts of this clonotype. The rearrangement links TRBV6-1 to TRBJ2-7, with a tentative D call TRBD1 (6 bases). Trimming stripped 6 bases from V and 0 bases from J, with 12 bases between. This CDR3 is built from 14 residues. The germline V gene has CDR1 MNHNS and CDR2 SASEGT. CDR3 loop: CASSLDRNSYEQYF. The CDR3 nucleotides read TGTGCCAGCAGCCTTGACAGGAACTCCTACGAGCAGTACTTC.

This clonotype has more than one count but fewer than ten. This chain uses TRBV7-2 with TRBJ2-3; 11 nucleotides agree with TRBD1. The CDR3 covers 15 residues. V lost 1 base, J lost 8 bases, and 5 bases stayed unmatched. Germline-derived CDR1 and CDR2 are SGHTA and FQGNSA. The CDR3 loop is CASSLGTGGRGTQYF. CDR3 nucleotide sequence: TGTGCCAGCAGCTTAGGGACAGGGGGCAGGGGTACGCAGTATTTT. Full variable domain (missing parts from reference TRBV7-2 and TRBJ2-3): GAGVSQSPSNKVTEKGKDVELRCDPISGHTALYWYRQSLGQGLEFLIYFQGNSAPDKSGLPSDRFSAERTGGSVSTLTIQRTQQEDSAVYLCASSLGTGGRGTQYFGPGTRLTVL.

This clonotype was counted between two and nine times. V is TRBV20-1 and J is TRBJ2-3; 10 positions match TRBD2. The germline V gene encodes CDR1 DFQATT and CDR2 SNEGSKA (reference sequence). This CDR3 comprises 16 residues. V was clipped by 1 base and J by 1 base; unmatched bases: 5. CDR3 residues: CSARGPGTSGTDTQYF. CDR3 bases: TGCAGTGCTAGAGGGCCCGGGACTAGCGGCACAGATACGCAGTATTTT.

This chain uses TRBV7-8 with TRBJ2-1; weak D call: TRBD2 (5 bases). This CDR3 has 12 residues. CDR1 and CDR2 from the germline V gene are SGHVS and FQNEAQ. Trimming left V 4 bases short and J 10 bases short, with 11 bases between. CDR3 coding DNA: TGTGCCAGCAGCTATAGCGTCACCGAGCAGTTCTTC. It encodes CASSYSVTEQFF.

This clonotype turned up a few times. The V call is TRBV7-9, the J call TRBJ2-7; 8 nucleotides line up with TRBD1. Losses at the gene ends were 3 bases for V and 2 bases for J; bases not matched to a gene: 12. Germline lookup yields CDR1 SEHNR and CDR2 FQNEAQ (reference sequence). The CDR3 totals 17 residues. The CDR3 nucleotides are TGTGCCAGCAGCTTTGTACCGTCGCGGACAGGGACCTACGAGCAGTACTTC. It translates to CASSFVPSRTGTYEQYF. Drawing the rest from reference TRBV7-9 and TRBJ2-7, the complete variable domain is DTGVSQNPRHKITKRGQNVTFRCDPISEHNRLYWYRQTLGQGPEFLTYFQNEAQLEKSRLLSDRFSAERPKGSFSTLEIQRTEQGDSAMYLCASSFVPSRTGTYEQYFGPGTRLTVT.

This clonotype was counted between two and nine times. The chain has TRBV4-3 and TRBJ1-1; D unresolved. The germline CDR1 and CDR2 sequences are LGHNA and YSLEER. Trimming shortened V by 0 bases and J by 11 bases, and 13 bases separated the two germline ends. CDR3 length: 13 residues. The CDR3 bases are TGCGCCAGCAGCCAAGATAAAGCGGGGAGGGCTTTCTTT. It specifies CASSQDKAGRAFF.

This sequence joins TRBV18 and TRBJ1-4, with D uncertain. Trimming stripped 4 bases from V and 4 bases from J, with 10 bases between. In germline, CDR1 is KGHSH, CDR2 LQKENI. This CDR3 contains 14 residues. The CDR3 reads CASSLGSRNEKLFF. Here the CDR3 DNA reads TGTGCCAGCTCACTCGGGTCGCGTAATGAAAAACTGTTTTTT.

This clonotype has a handful of counts. J is TRBJ1-1 and V is TRBV12-3 or TRBV12-4; D remains unclear. The V end was cut by 2 bases, the J end by 0 bases, with 7 bases between. The CDR3 spans 14 residues. The CDR3 nucleotides read TGTGCCAGCAGTTTAATTGAAATGAACACTGAAGCTTTCTTT. This gives the protein CASSLIEMNTEAFF.